These T cell receptor beta chains were read from a single sample in a study of blood T cell repertoires in COVID-19. Repertoires were generated with immunoSEQ multiplex PCR, while TCRdb's copy carries only in-frame clones and drops some. Of about 130,000 clones listed, about 88% are singletons. The sequencing input was peripheral blood. These receptors came from an elderly woman with acute or convalescent COVID-19. Both conserved end residues are part of each CDR3. D genes are given only for firm matches. Clone size is stated in some rows and not others, as once, few, many or a class when expanded.

clone_size d_call j_call v_call cdr3_aa cdr3_nt
NA NA TRBJ2-6 TRBV5-1 CASSLVLSGANVLTF TGCGCCAGCAGCTTGGTACTCTCTGGGGCCAACGTCCTGACTTTC
once NA TRBJ1-3 TRBV19 CASIPFGESGNTIYF TGTGCCAGTATCCCCTTCGGGGAATCTGGAAACACCATATATTTT
NA NA TRBJ1-5 TRBV25-1 CATRGSGNQPQHF TGTGCCACCCGGGGAAGCGGCAATCAGCCCCAGCATTTT
once TRBD1 TRBJ1-1 TRBV9 CASSVSGQTNTEAFF TGTGCCAGCAGCGTCTCGGGACAGACGAACACTGAAGCTTTCTTT
NA NA TRBJ1-5 TRBV5-6 CASSLTGNQPQHF TGTGCCAGCAGCCTGACAGGAAATCAGCCCCAGCATTTT
NA TRBD1 TRBJ2-5 TRBV2 CASSMGQIQETQYF TGTGCCAGCAGCATGGGACAGATCCAAGAGACCCAGTACTTC
NA TRBD2 TRBJ2-3 TRBV14 CASSQRAGGPGTQYF TGTGCCAGCAGCCAAAGGGCGGGGGGACCCGGTACGCAGTATTTT
NA TRBD2 TRBJ2-1 TRBV3-1/TRBV3-2 CASSPVAGAGDNEQFF TGTGCCAGCAGCCCAGTAGCGGGAGCCGGGGACAATGAGCAGTTCTTC
NA TRBD1 TRBJ2-7 TRBV18 CASSPNRDRPYEQYF TGTGCCAGCTCACCCAACCGGGACAGGCCCTACGAGCAGTACTTC
NA NA TRBJ1-5 TRBV13 CASSLGRRNQPQHF TGTGCCAGCAGCTTAGGGAGGAGGAATCAGCCCCAGCATTTT
once NA TRBJ2-4 TRBV7-9 CASSLVGTWQNIQYF TGTGCCAGCAGCTTAGTCGGGACTTGGCAAAACATTCAGTACTTC
NA NA TRBJ2-1 TRBV18 CASSPQLEAREQFF TGTGCCAGCTCACCACAGCTCGAGGCGCGGGAGCAGTTCTTC
NA TRBD1 TRBJ1-4 TRBV4-2 CASSPESRTGVRGGEKLFF TGTGCCAGCAGCCCCGAAAGCCGGACAGGGGTAAGGGGAGGGGAAAAACTGTTTTTT
NA TRBD1 TRBJ2-3 TRBV5-1 CASSRDRGTDTQYF TGCGCCAGCAGCCGGGACAGGGGCACAGATACGCAGTATTTT
NA TRBD1 TRBJ1-4 TRBV10-3 CAISEPSVGTANEKLFF TGTGCCATCAGTGAGCCTTCCGTAGGGACAGCAAATGAAAAACTGTTTTTT
NA NA TRBJ1-1 TRBV29-1 CSAGRNTEAFF TGCAGCGCGGGGAGGAACACTGAAGCTTTCTTT
NA TRBD1 TRBJ1-2 TRBV5-6 CASSLLGQGVNYGYTF TGTGCCAGCAGCTTGTTAGGTCAGGGGGTAAACTATGGCTACACCTTC
NA TRBD2 TRBJ2-5 TRBV5-1 CASSRTSQETQYF TGCGCCAGCAGCCGGACTAGTCAAGAGACCCAGTACTTC
NA NA TRBJ1-2 TRBV9 CASSVAQYAEGEGYTF TGTGCCAGCAGCGTAGCTCAGTATGCGGAAGGGGAAGGCTACACCTTC
NA NA TRBJ1-1 TRBV28 CASSLRTEAFF TGTGCCAGCAGTTTACGGACTGAAGCTTTCTTT
NA NA TRBJ1-6 TRBV19 CASSSTADSSPLHF TGTGCCAGTAGTTCCACAGCGGATAGTTCACCCCTCCACTTT
NA NA TRBJ2-4 TRBV11-2 CASSSEPGTYPKNIQYF TGTGCCAGCAGCTCGGAACCCGGGACATACCCGAAAAACATTCAGTACTTC
NA TRBD1 TRBJ2-5 TRBV6-4 CASSDSRVDRGLQETQYF TGTGCCAGCAGTGACTCGAGGGTGGACAGGGGGCTTCAAGAGACCCAGTACTTC
once NA TRBJ2-2 TRBV18 CASSPIVQGSTGELFF TGTGCCAGCTCACCAATCGTCCAGGGGAGCACCGGGGAGCTGTTTTTT
NA TRBD1 TRBJ2-7 TRBV19 CASSFRTGANGAYEQYF TGTGCCAGTAGTTTCCGGACAGGGGCTAATGGGGCCTACGAGCAGTACTTC
NA NA TRBJ2-7 TRBV5-1 CASREETGSVNCF TGCGCCAGCAGGGAGGAGACTGGGAGTGTAAACTGTTTC
once NA TRBJ1-2 TRBV9 CASSDRRDYGYTF TGTGCCAGCAGCGACCGACGGGACTATGGCTACACCTTC
NA TRBD1 TRBJ1-3 TRBV7-9 CASSYAGTGIYGNTIYF TGTGCCAGCAGCTACGCCGGGACAGGGATTTATGGAAACACCATATATTTT
NA NA TRBJ1-2 TRBV12-3/TRBV12-4 CASSSGYGYTF TGTGCCAGCAGTTCAGGGTATGGCTACACCTTC
NA NA TRBJ1-6 TRBV11-2 CASSSTYRDSPLHF TGTGCCAGCAGCAGCACCTACAGGGATTCACCCCTCCACTTT
NA NA TRBJ1-4 TRBV7-9 CASSARLSNEKLFF TGTGCCAGCAGCGCAAGACTTTCGAATGAAAAACTGTTTTTT
NA TRBD1 TRBJ1-6 TRBV11-2 CASSFYTGGRSSYNSPLHF TGTGCCAGCAGCTTCTATACAGGGGGGCGAAGCTCCTATAATTCACCCCTCCACTTT
NA NA TRBJ1-5 TRBV7-2 CASSLVGTTNQPQHF TGTGCCAGCAGCTTAGTGGGGACAACGAATCAGCCCCAGCATTTT
NA NA TRBJ2-7 TRBV4-2 CASSQGPTGMEQYF TGTGCCAGCAGCCAAGGGCCCACGGGGATGGAGCAGTACTTC
NA TRBD1 TRBJ2-1 TRBV5-1 CASSTTGTGSYNEQFF TGCGCCAGCAGCACAACCGGGACAGGGTCCTACAATGAGCAGTTCTTC
NA TRBD1 TRBJ1-5 TRBV6-2/TRBV6-3 CASSSRTRGASNQPQHF TGTGCCAGCAGTTCGAGGACCAGGGGGGCTAGCAATCAGCCCCAGCATTTT
few TRBD1 TRBJ2-5 TRBV2 CASSASFTGAETQYF TGTGCCAGCAGTGCTTCCTTTACAGGGGCGGAGACCCAGTACTTC
few NA TRBJ1-1 TRBV10-3 CAISESAETEAFF TGTGCCATCAGTGAGTCTGCAGAAACTGAAGCTTTCTTT
NA NA TRBJ2-5 TRBV9 CASSVDGKETQYF TGTGCCAGCAGCGTAGACGGGAAAGAGACCCAGTACTTC
NA NA TRBJ1-1 TRBV21-1 CASRRDRGGTEAFF TGTGCCAGCAGACGCGACAGGGGAGGCACTGAAGCTTTCTTT
once TRBD1 TRBJ1-2 TRBV27 CASSFLKQGGVGYTF TGTGCCAGCAGTTTCCTCAAACAGGGGGGAGTCGGCTACACCTTC
NA NA TRBJ1-2 TRBV15 CATSTPLSGPSYGYTF TGTGCCACCAGCACCCCCCTCAGTGGGCCGAGCTATGGCTACACCTTC
NA TRBD1 TRBJ1-2 TRBV7-9 CASTSPAGGRRGYGYTF TGTGCCAGCACCTCCCCGGCAGGGGGGCGCAGAGGCTATGGCTACACCTTC
NA NA TRBJ1-2 TRBV7-8 CASSPTGVKYGYTF TGTGCCAGCAGCCCCACGGGGGTTAAGTATGGCTACACCTTC
NA NA TRBJ2-3 TRBV24-1 CATSVGRSQYF TGTGCCACCAGTGTTGGGAGATCGCAGTATTTT
NA NA TRBJ1-2 TRBV5-1 CASSPPGQGSAGYTF TGCGCCAGCAGCCCGCCGGGACAAGGTTCAGCTGGCTACACCTTC
NA NA TRBJ2-6 TRBV3-1/TRBV3-2 CASSQVSRSGANVLTF TGTGCCAGCAGCCAAGTGAGTAGATCTGGGGCCAACGTCCTGACTTTC
few NA TRBJ2-2 TRBV19 CASRSGVATGELFF TGTGCCAGTAGATCAGGGGTCGCCACCGGGGAGCTGTTTTTT
NA TRBD1 TRBJ2-1 TRBV5-6 CASSKRTGLYMYPDEQFF TGTGCCAGCAGCAAACGGACAGGGCTGTACATGTATCCGGATGAGCAGTTCTTC
NA NA TRBJ1-2 TRBV29-1 CSVTLSTSDYGYTF TGCAGCGTGACCTTGAGCACAAGCGACTATGGCTACACCTTC
once TRBD2 TRBJ2-4 TRBV27 CASSLGLAGGSAKNIQYF TGTGCCAGCAGTTTAGGGCTAGCGGGAGGGAGTGCCAAAAACATTCAGTACTTC
NA TRBD1 TRBJ1-2 TRBV28 CASREQGAKGYTF TGTGCCAGCAGGGAACAGGGGGCGAAGGGCTACACCTTC